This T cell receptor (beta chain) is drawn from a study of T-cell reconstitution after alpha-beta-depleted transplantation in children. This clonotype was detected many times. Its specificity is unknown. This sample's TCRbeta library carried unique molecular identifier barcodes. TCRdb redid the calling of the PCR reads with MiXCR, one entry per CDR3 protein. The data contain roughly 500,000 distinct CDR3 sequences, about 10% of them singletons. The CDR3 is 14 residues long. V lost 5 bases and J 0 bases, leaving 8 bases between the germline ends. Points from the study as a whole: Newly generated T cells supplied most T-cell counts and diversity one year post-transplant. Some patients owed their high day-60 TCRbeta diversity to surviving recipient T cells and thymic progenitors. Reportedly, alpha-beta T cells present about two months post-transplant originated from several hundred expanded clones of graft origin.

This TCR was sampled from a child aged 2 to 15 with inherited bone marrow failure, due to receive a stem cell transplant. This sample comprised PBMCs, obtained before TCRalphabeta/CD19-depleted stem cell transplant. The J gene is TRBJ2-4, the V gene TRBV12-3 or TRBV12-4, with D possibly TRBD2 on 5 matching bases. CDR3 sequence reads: CASSRGIAKNIQYF. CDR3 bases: TGTGCCAGCAGTCGAGGGATAGCCAAAAACATTCAGTACTTC.